This TCR beta chain was recovered during a study of blood T cell repertoires in COVID-19. Measured with immunoSEQ multiplex PCR; TCRdb has only the in-frame clones, and not every one. This table has about 160,000 clones, roughly four fifths appearing once. The germline V gene has CDR1 SGHVS and CDR2 FNYEAQ. V lost 1 base, J lost 3 bases, and 2 bases stayed unmatched. The CDR3 sequence is 15 residues long. The J gene is TRBJ2-1, the V gene TRBV7-6; 8 positions agree with TRBD2. The source material was peripheral blood. This clonotype originated in a woman of 80 years or more with acute or convalescent COVID-19. The CDR3, as DNA: TGTGCCAGCAGCTTAGGCGGGAGGAACTACAATGAGCAGTTCTTC. As protein: CASSLGGRNYNEQFF.